This T cell receptor beta chain came from a study of breast tumors, draining lymph nodes, adjacent tissues. The germline CDR1 and CDR2 sequences are SGHRS and YFSETQ. The CDR3 runs 16 residues. V gave up 5 bases and J gave up 0 bases; unmatched junction bases: 6. This clonotype occurred a few times. Via MiXCR, TCRdb re-called the multiplex PCR reads, giving one row per CDR3 protein. This repertoire shows some 150,000 distinct CDR3 sequences, roughly a third found once; its top ten account for less than 4%. Samples came from axillary lymph nodes draining the breast cancer. The clonotype comes from a female donor with breast cancer. Some clones in this sample may be carry-over from other donors' samples. This chain uses TRBV5-1 with TRBJ2-4; 9 positions match TRBD1. Sequenced input: axillary lymph node tissue. The CDR3 reads CASRAGTGLAKNIQYF. The DNA for the CDR3 is TGCGCCAGCAGAGCGGGGACAGGGCTAGCCAAAAACATTCAGTACTTC.